These T cell receptor beta chains were read from a single sample in a study of blood T cell repertoires in COVID-19. TCRdb keeps only in-frame clones here, not all; method: immunoSEQ multiplex PCR. Altogether 150,000 to 200,000 clones are present, 75% to 90% being singletons, with the ten largest covering around 9.9%. Sequencing was carried out using peripheral blood. All receptors derive from a human donor in a cohort sampled during active COVID-19. Both conserved end residues are part of each CDR3. The D gene is left open where the match is weak. Part of the rows lack a size; the others show once, few, many or a class for expanded clones.

D,size,J,V,CDR3,DNA
TRBD2,-,TRBJ2-7,TRBV30,CAWSSSGRYEQYF,TGTGCCTGGAGTTCTAGCGGGAGGTACGAGCAGTACTTC
TRBD2,-,TRBJ2-1,TRBV7-7,CASSLTVILAGGAAEQFF,TGTGCTAGCAGCTTGACCGTGATTCTAGCGGGTGGTGCTGCGGAGCAGTTCTTC
TRBD2,-,TRBJ2-1,TRBV7-9,CASSFGLAGGNEQFF,TGTGCCAGCAGCTTCGGCCTAGCGGGAGGTAATGAGCAGTTCTTC
TRBD1,-,TRBJ2-5,TRBV5-1,CASSKKADRQETQYF,TGCGCCAGCAGTAAAAAGGCGGACAGGCAAGAGACCCAGTACTTC
TRBD2,-,TRBJ2-1,TRBV7-3,CASSTLSAGGGEQFF,TGTGCCAGCAGCACTTTATCAGCGGGGGGTGGAGAGCAGTTCTTC
-,once,TRBJ2-7,TRBV6-5,CASSPGPFSYEQYF,TGTGCCAGCAGCCCAGGGCCCTTCTCCTACGAGCAGTACTTC
TRBD1,-,TRBJ1-6,TRBV11-2,CASNQGAYNSPLHF,TGTGCCAGCAACCAGGGGGCGTATAATTCACCCCTCCACTTT
-,-,TRBJ2-3,TRBV2,CASKVLTSGYTKVGTDTQYF,TGTGCCAGCAAAGTCTTGACATCGGGATATACTAAGGTGGGCACAGATACGCAGTATTTT
TRBD2,-,TRBJ2-6,TRBV3-1/TRBV3-2,CASSPRTSGPSGANVLTF,TGTGCCAGCAGCCCGCGGACTAGCGGGCCCTCTGGGGCCAACGTCCTGACTTTC
-,-,TRBJ2-5,TRBV11-3,CASSLGRGGQETQYF,TGTGCCAGCAGCTTGGGCAGGGGCGGACAAGAGACCCAGTACTTC
-,-,TRBJ1-2,TRBV12-3/TRBV12-4,CASSRGSEGGYTF,TGTGCCAGCAGTAGGGGGTCCGAGGGTGGCTACACCTTC
-,-,TRBJ1-4,TRBV6-6,CASSYPSDSGWEKLFF,TGTGCCAGCAGTTACCCTTCGGACAGTGGATGGGAAAAACTGTTTTTT
TRBD2,-,TRBJ2-7,TRBV5-6,CASSIGLAGAEQYF,TGTGCCAGCAGCATAGGACTAGCGGGAGCCGAGCAGTACTTC
TRBD2,-,TRBJ2-7,TRBV24-1,CATSELAGLSYEQYF,TGTGCCACCAGTGAACTAGCGGGGCTCTCCTACGAGCAGTACTTC
TRBD2,-,TRBJ2-7,TRBV11-2,CASSPFGGGHEQYF,TGTGCCAGCAGCCCCTTCGGGGGAGGGCACGAGCAGTACTTC
TRBD1,few,TRBJ2-7,TRBV7-9,CASSHGQGATYEQYF,TGTGCCAGCAGCCACGGACAGGGGGCAACCTACGAGCAGTACTTC